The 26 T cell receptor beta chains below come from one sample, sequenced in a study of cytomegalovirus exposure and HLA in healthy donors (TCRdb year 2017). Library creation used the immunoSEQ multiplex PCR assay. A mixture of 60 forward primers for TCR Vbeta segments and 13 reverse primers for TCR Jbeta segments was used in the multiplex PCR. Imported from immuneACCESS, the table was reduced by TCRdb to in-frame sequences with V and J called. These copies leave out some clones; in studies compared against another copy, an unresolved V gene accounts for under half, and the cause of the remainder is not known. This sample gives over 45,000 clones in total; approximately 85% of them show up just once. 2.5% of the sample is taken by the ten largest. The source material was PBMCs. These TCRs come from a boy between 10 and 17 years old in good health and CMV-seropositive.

The CDR3 region has the DNA TGTGCCAGCAGAATTAACAGGTCCGGCTACACCTTC. Its translation is CASRINRSGYTF. This sequence joins TRBV2 and TRBJ1-2; weak D call: TRBD1 (5 bases). Germline CDR1 SNHLY, CDR2 FYNNEI. This CDR3 has 12 amino acids. The germline V and J ends were trimmed by 6 bases and 8 bases, with 13 bases remaining between them.

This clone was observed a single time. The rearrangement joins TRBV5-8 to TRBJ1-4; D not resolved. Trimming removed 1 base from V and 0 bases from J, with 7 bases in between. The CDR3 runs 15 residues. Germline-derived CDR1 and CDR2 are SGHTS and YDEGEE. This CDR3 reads CASSLTDATNEKLFF. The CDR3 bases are TGTGCCAGCAGCTTGACAGATGCAACTAATGAAAAACTGTTTTTT. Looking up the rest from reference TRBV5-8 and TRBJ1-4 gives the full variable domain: EAGVTQSPTHLIKTRGQQATLRCSPISGHTSVYWYQQALGLGLQFLLWYDEGEERNRGNFPPRFSGRQFPNYSSELNVNALELEDSALYLCASSLTDATNEKLFFGSGTQLSVL.

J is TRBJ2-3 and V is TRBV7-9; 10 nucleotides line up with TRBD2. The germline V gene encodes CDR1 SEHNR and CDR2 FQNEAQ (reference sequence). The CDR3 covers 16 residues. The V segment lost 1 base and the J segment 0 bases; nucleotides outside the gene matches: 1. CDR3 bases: TGTGCCAGCAGCTTAGTGGGACTAGCGAGCACAGATACGCAGTATTTT. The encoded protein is CASSLVGLASTDTQYF.

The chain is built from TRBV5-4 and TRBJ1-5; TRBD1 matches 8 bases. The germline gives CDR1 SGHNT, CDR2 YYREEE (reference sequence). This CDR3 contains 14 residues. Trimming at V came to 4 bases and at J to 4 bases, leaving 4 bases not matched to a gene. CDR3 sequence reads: CASSAGGANQPQHF. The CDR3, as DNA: TGTGCCAGCAGCGCAGGGGGCGCGAATCAGCCCCAGCATTTT.

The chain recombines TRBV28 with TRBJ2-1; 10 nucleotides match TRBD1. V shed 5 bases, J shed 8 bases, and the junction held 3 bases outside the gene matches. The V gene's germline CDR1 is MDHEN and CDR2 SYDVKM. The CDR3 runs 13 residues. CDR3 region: CASSDGTGDEQFF. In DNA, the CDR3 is TGTGCCAGCAGTGATGGGACAGGGGATGAGCAGTTCTTC.

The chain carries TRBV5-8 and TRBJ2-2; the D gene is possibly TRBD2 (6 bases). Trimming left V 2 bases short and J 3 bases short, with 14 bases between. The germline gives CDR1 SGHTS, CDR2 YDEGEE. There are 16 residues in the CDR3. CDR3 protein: CASSFEAGPYTGELFF. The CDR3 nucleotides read TGTGCCAGCAGCTTTGAGGCGGGGCCATACACCGGGGAGCTGTTTTTT.

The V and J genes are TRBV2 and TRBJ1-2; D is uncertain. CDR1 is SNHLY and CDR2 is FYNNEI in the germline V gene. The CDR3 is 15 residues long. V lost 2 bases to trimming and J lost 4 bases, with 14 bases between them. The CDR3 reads CASSERVFGVYGYTF. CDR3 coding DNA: TGTGCCAGCAGTGAAAGGGTCTTCGGGGTCTATGGCTACACCTTC.

CDR3: CASSPGTGPYEQYF. The CDR3 DNA reads as TGCGCCAGCAGCCCGGGGACAGGGCCCTACGAGCAGTACTTC. This chain joins TRBV5-1 and TRBJ2-7; TRBD1 matches at 9 bases. V shed 4 bases and J 2 bases; nucleotides not matched to a gene: 4. The germline V gene encodes CDR1 SGHRS and CDR2 YFSETQ. CDR3 length equals 14 residues.

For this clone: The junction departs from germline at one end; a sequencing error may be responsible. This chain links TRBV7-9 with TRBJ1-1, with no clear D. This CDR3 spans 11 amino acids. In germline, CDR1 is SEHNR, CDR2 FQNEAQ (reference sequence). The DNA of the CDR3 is TGTTCCAGCCTAGCGAACACTGAAGCTTTCTTT. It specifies CSSLANTEAFF.

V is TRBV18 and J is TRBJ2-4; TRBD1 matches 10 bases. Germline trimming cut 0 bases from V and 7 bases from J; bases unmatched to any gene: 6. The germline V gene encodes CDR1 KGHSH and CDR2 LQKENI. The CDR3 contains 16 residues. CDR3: CASSPPIGTGDNIQYF. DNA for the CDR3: TGTGCCAGCTCACCACCTATCGGGACAGGGGATAACATTCAGTACTTC.

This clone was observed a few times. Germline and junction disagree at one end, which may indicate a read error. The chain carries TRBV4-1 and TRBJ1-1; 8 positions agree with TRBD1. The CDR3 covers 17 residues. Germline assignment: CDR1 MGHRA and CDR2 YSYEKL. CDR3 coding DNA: TGCGCCAGCAACCAAGGACGTCTCAGGGGGCCGAACACTGAAGCTTTCTTT. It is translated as CASNQGRLRGPNTEAFF.

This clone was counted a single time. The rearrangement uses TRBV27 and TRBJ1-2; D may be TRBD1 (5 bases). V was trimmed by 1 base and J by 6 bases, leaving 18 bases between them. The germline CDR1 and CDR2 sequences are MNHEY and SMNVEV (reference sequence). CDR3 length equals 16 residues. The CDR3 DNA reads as TGTGCCAGCAGTTTATTGGGGCAGGAGTCCAGAGATGGCTACACCTTC. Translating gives CASSLLGQESRDGYTF.

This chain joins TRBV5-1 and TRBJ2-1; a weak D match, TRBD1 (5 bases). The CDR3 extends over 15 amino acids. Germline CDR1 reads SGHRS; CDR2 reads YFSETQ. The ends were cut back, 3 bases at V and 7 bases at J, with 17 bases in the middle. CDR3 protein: CASSSPSETANEQFF. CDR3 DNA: TGCGCCAGCAGCTCCCCTTCGGAGACAGCAAATGAGCAGTTCTTC.

In DNA, the CDR3 is TGTGCCAGCAACGAGGGAACCGGGGAGCTGTTTTTT. Translation gives CASNEGTGELFF. V gene TRBV7-9 combines with J gene TRBJ2-2; a possible D gene is TRBD2 (5 bases). CDR1 and CDR2 from the germline V gene are SEHNR and FQNEAQ (reference sequence). The length of the CDR3 is 12 residues. V shed 7 bases and J shed 5 bases, with 8 bases lying between them.

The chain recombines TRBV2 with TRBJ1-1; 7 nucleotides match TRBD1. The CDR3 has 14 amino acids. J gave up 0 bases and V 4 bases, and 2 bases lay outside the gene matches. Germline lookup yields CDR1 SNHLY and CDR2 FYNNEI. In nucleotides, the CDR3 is TGTGCCAGCAGTGTGGGACAGATGAACACTGAAGCTTTCTTT. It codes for CASSVGQMNTEAFF.

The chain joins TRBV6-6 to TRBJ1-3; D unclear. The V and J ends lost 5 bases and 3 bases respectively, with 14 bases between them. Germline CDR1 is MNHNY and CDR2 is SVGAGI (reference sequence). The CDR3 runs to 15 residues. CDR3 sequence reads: CASSTGPRDGNTIYF. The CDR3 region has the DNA TGTGCCAGCAGTACCGGGCCCCGGGATGGAAACACCATATATTTT.

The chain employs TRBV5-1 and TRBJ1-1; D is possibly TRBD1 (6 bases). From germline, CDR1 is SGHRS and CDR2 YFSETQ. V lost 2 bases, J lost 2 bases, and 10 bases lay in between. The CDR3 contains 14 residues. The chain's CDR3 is CASSFAGGNTEAFF. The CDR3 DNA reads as TGCGCCAGCAGCTTTGCTGGGGGCAACACTGAAGCTTTCTTT.

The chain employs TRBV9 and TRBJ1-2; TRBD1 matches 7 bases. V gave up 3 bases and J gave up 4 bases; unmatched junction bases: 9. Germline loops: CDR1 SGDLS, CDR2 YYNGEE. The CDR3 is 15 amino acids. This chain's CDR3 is CASSGRDSVAYGYTF. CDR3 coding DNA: TGTGCCAGCAGCGGCCGGGACAGCGTCGCCTATGGCTACACCTTC.

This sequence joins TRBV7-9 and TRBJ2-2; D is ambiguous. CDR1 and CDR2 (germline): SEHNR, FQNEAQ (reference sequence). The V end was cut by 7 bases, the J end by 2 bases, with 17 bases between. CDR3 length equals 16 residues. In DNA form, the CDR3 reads TGTGCCAGCACCCTTCAGTGGCAGGAAAACACCGGGGAGCTGTTTTTT. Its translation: CASTLQWQENTGELFF.

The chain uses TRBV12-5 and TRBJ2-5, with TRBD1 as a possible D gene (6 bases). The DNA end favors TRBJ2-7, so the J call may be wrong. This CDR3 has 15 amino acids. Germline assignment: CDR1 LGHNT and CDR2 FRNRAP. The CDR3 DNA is TGTGCTAGTGGTTTGGAGGGACACCCCTCCTACGAGCAGTACTTC. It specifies CASGLEGHPSYEQYF.

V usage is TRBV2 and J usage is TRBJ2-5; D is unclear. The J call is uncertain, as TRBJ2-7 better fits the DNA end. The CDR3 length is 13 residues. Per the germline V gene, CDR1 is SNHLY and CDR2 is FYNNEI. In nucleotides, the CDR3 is TGTGCCAGCAGTGAACCTTTCTCCTACGAGCAGTACTTC. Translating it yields CASSEPFSYEQYF.

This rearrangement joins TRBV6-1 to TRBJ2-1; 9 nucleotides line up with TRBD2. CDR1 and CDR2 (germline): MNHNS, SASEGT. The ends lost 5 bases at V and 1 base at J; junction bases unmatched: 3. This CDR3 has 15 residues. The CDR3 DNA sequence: TGTGCCAGCAGTCGACTAGCGGTGTCCTACAATGAGCAGTTCTTC. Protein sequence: CASSRLAVSYNEQFF.

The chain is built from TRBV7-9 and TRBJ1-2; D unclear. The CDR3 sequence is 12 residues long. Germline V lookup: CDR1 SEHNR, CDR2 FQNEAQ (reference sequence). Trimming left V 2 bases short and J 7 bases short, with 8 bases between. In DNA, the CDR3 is TGTGCCAGCAGCTTAAGCGTGGCTGGCTACACCTTC. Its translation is CASSLSVAGYTF.

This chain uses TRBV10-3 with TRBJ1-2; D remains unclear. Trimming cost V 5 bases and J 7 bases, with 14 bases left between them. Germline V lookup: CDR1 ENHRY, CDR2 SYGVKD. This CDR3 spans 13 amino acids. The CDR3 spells CAISPSGGSGYTF. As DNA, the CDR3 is TGTGCCATCAGTCCCTCGGGAGGGAGTGGCTACACCTTC.

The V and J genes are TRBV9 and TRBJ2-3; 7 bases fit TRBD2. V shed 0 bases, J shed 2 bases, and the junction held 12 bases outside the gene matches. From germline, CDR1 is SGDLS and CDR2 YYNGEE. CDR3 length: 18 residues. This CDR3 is CASSVGSVYGTITDTQYF. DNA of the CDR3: TGTGCCAGCAGCGTAGGTTCAGTATACGGGACTATCACAGATACGCAGTATTTT.

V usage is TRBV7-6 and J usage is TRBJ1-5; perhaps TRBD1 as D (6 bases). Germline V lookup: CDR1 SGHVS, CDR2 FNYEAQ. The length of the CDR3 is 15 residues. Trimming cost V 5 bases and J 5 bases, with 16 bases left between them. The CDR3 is CASSEGGGRDQPQHF. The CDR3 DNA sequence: TGTGCCAGCAGCGAAGGGGGGGGAAGGGATCAGCCCCAGCATTTT.